This T cell receptor (beta chain) was identified in a study of naive and memory T cell subsets. Both TRBC1 and TRBC2 were covered by a beta constant-region primer of two equimolar oligonucleotides. The ligated cDNA underwent four PCR rounds using SP2 and nested alpha and beta constant-region primers. TCRdb independently ran MiXCR on the UMI-ligation and nested PCR reads; one entry per CDR3 protein. The table includes 80,000 to 95,000 distinct CDR3 sequences, about 9.9% detected once. The CDR3 consists of 14 residues. Trimming took 6 bases from V and 4 from J; bases not matched to a gene: 8. This chain joins TRBV12-3 or TRBV12-4 and TRBJ1-2, with 7 bases fitting TRBD1. The TCR was taken from a human donor in good health. The material sequenced was naive CD8+ T cells from blood. The CDR3 region is CASSDSGQLYGYTF. In nucleotides, the CDR3 is TGTGCCAGCAGCGATTCGGGACAGCTCTATGGCTACACCTTC.